The 10 T cell receptor beta chains listed next were all sequenced from one sample in a study of T cell repertoires in cytomegalovirus infection. MiXCR was run by TCRdb on the reads, yielding one entry per CDR3 protein. The table records approximately 170,000 distinct CDR3 sequences, 17% of them present only once. The source material was CD8+ T cells from PBMCs. These receptors all stem from a human donor in good health (CMV status not recorded). Some clones in this sample may be carry-over from other donors' samples.

This clonotype was found many times. The CDR3 here is CASSPRVPYRGRATEAFF. The CDR3 bases are TGTGCCAGCAGCCCAAGGGTCCCCTACAGGGGTCGTGCCACTGAAGCTTTCTTT. The V call is TRBV7-8, the J call TRBJ1-1; 7 bases agree with TRBD1. J lost 4 bases, V lost 5 bases, and 19 bases had no gene match. CDR1 and CDR2 (germline): SGHVS, FQNEAQ. The CDR3 runs to 18 residues.

This clonotype was observed a handful of times. The chain uses TRBV7-8 and TRBJ2-7, with 11 bases lining up with TRBD2. Germline CDR1 reads SGHVS; CDR2 reads FQNEAQ. The V segment lost 4 bases and the J segment 3 bases; nucleotides outside the gene matches: 11. This CDR3 comprises 17 residues. The CDR3 reads CASSSPLLAGGHYEQYF. CDR3 in DNA: TGTGCCAGCAGCTCCCCACTTTTAGCGGGAGGGCACTACGAGCAGTACTTC.

This clonotype was counted a few times. The V gene is TRBV29-1, the J gene TRBJ2-1, with TRBD2 matching over 14 bases. CDR1 SQVTM and CDR2 ANQGSEA come from the germline V gene. This CDR3 region has 17 residues. The trim removed 0 bases at V and 4 bases at J, leaving 5 bases unmatched. This chain's CDR3 is CSVEDPRLAGGYNEQFF. The CDR3 DNA is TGCAGCGTTGAAGATCCACGACTAGCGGGAGGGTACAATGAGCAGTTCTTC.

This clonotype showed up many times. The V and J genes are TRBV7-9 and TRBJ1-2; the D gene is possibly TRBD1 (6 bases). CDR1 and CDR2 (germline): SEHNR, FQNEAQ (reference sequence). V lost 7 bases and J lost 2, with 26 bases in between. The CDR3 has 18 amino acids. CDR3 nucleotides: TGTGCCAGCACCCACCAAGGAGGGGGGATGTGGAAGAACTATGGCTACACCTTC. Its translation is CASTHQGGGMWKNYGYTF.

Only a few counts were recorded for this clonotype. The chain employs TRBV7-2 and TRBJ2-7; 14 nucleotides line up with TRBD2. This CDR3 comprises 15 residues. After removal of 5 bases from V and 5 bases from J, the junction contained 5 bases not matched to a gene. Germline V lookup: CDR1 SGHTA, CDR2 FQGNSA. The CDR3 sequence is CASSHGTSGSNEQYF. The CDR3 DNA reads as TGTGCCAGCAGCCATGGGACTAGCGGGAGTAACGAGCAGTACTTC.

The chain has TRBV30 and TRBJ2-1; D possibly corresponds to TRBD2 (5 bases). This CDR3 region has 14 residues. Germline values: CDR1 GTSNPN, CDR2 SVGIG (reference sequence). V gave up 3 bases and J gave up 5 bases, with 14 bases separating them. CDR3 sequence reads: CAWRRRTGNNEQFF. The CDR3 DNA is TGTGCCTGGAGAAGACGGACTGGTAACAATGAGCAGTTCTTC.

V and J are TRBV29-1 and TRBJ2-7, with a possible D match to TRBD1 (5 bases). This CDR3 is 14 amino acids long. The V gene's germline CDR1 is SQVTM and CDR2 ANQGSEA. The ends were cut back, 6 bases at V and 2 bases at J, with 17 bases in the middle. The CDR3 here is CSVAHLDNPYEQYF. The DNA of the CDR3 is TGCAGCGTGGCGCATCTGGACAATCCCTACGAGCAGTACTTC.

This clonotype showed up just a few times. This rearrangement joins TRBV28 to TRBJ2-7; TRBD1 might be the D (6 bases). The CDR3 has 16 residues. The ends were cut back, 8 bases at V and 0 bases at J, with 20 bases in the middle. Germline CDR1 MDHEN, CDR2 SYDVKM. The CDR3 is CASRRSPGHSSYEQYF. In DNA form, the CDR3 reads TGTGCCAGCCGAAGGAGCCCGGGACATAGCTCCTACGAGCAGTACTTC.

This clonotype appeared a few times. The chain combines TRBV6-1 with TRBJ2-7, with TRBD1 identical over 10 bases. Per germline, CDR1 MNHNS and CDR2 SASEGT. The CDR3 length is 15 residues. J was trimmed by 3 bases and V by 5 bases; bases with no gene match: 7. CDR3 amino acids: CASSSLGQGFYEQYF. The CDR3 region has the DNA TGTGCCAGCAGTAGTTTGGGACAGGGGTTCTACGAGCAGTACTTC.

V and J are TRBV20-1 and TRBJ2-5; 9 nucleotides agree with TRBD1. The CDR3 totals 13 residues. The germline gives CDR1 DFQATT, CDR2 SNEGSKA (reference sequence). J was trimmed by 5 bases and V by 1 base; bases with no gene match: 2. The chain's CDR3 is CSARGQGEETQYF. CDR3 sequence (DNA): TGCAGTGCTAGAGGACAGGGGGAGGAGACCCAGTACTTC.